This TCR beta chain appears in the sequencing data of a study of response to subunit inactivated influenza vaccine. General study results and limits: The authors put forward the suggestion that each seasonal influenza vaccination may bring in only a limited number of new T cells.

Comments on this clonotype: Antigen specificity is unknown.

One entry per CDR3 protein results from TCRdb running MiXCR on the RT-PCR reads. The table has more than 550,000 distinct CDR3 sequences, roughly 12% seen once. V shed 0 bases and J 4 bases; nucleotides not matched to a gene: 2. The CDR3 has 15 residues. Germline V gives CDR1 KGHSH, CDR2 LQKENI. The same specimen was also included in a second study, on T cells expressing NK-cell markers. According to that study: A 5'RACE template switching approach incorporating UMIs was used to make TCR beta cDNA. In about 6 donors, dominant CD3+CD56+NKG2C+ clonotypes ranked among the top 10 CD8+ clonotypes.

Sequenced material: PBMCs from blood, taken on the day of vaccination. The rearrangement uses TRBV18 and TRBJ2-2, with TRBD1 matching over 7 bases. The sequence was obtained from a man aged 50 to 60 who received an inactivated influenza vaccine. The chain's CDR3 is CASSPPGQPTGELFF. For the CDR3, the DNA is TGTGCCAGCTCACCACCGGGACAGCCCACCGGGGAGCTGTTTTTT.